Detailed here is one T cell receptor (beta chain). Its target is unknown. This sample is drawn from a study of early stage breast cancer tumors. General observations from the study: Commonly generated sequences made up most enriched TCRB sequences shared between patients.

Produced via immunoSEQ multiplex PCR; TCRdb's table is partial and in-frame only. This repertoire shows 65,000 to 75,000 clones, 80% found once; its top ten account for approximately 4.5%. J lost 6 bases, V lost 5 bases, and 10 bases had no gene match. In germline, CDR1 is SEHNR, CDR2 FQNEAQ (reference sequence). The CDR3 is 16 residues long. The sequence was obtained from a person in their 40s with breast cancer. The rearrangement links TRBV7-9 to TRBJ2-1; TRBD1 agrees at 10 bases. Sequenced material: blood. CDR3 coding DNA: TGTGCCAGCAGCCCCTGGGACAGGGGCGCCTTCAATGAGCAGTTCTTC. This codes for CASSPWDRGAFNEQFF.